This record looks at one T cell receptor (beta chain) sequence and its context. Duration under 3 months, a NOSPECS grade of at least 4, and a Clinical Activity Score of at least 3 characterized the ophthalmopathy patients. CDR1 is GTSNPN and CDR2 is SVGIG in the germline V gene (reference sequence). Deletions cut 5 bases from V and 0 bases from J, with 11 bases between. CDR3 length: 13 amino acids. TCR beta CDR3 sequences were amplified from RNA transcripts. TCR CDR3 regions were first amplified by RT-PCR with HTBI primers. A single record per CDR3 protein comes from TCRdb applying MiXCR to the multiplex PCR reads. The sample yields approximately 300,000 distinct CDR3 sequences, approximately 18% seen once. This entry is derived from a study of T cells in Graves' hyperthyroidism and ophthalmopathy.

This chain connects TRBV30 to TRBJ2-7; D is undetermined. The sequenced material came from blood. This clonotype originated in a middle-aged man with Graves' ophthalmopathy. The CDR3 region is CAWLTLSSYEQYF. The DNA for the CDR3 is TGTGCCTGGCTGACACTGAGCTCCTACGAGCAGTACTTC.